These 9 T cell receptor beta chains came from one sample sequenced in a study of blood T cell repertoires in COVID-19 (TCRdb year 2020). Library method: the immunoSEQ multiplex PCR assay. The immuneACCESS repertoire file appears here via TCRdb, limited to in-frame rearrangements. These files lack a portion of the clones; in checked studies, under half of the deficit traces to unresolved V genes, and the cause of the others is not known. This sample holds around 240,000 clones; about 87% were observed only once. Clones ranked in the top ten supply over 0.85% of the sample. Sequencing was done on a sample of PBMCs or T cells enriched from blood (not recorded which). These receptors were collected from a man aged 50 to 59 who had been exposed to COVID-19.

The chain employs TRBV5-1 and TRBJ2-3, with 11 bases aligning to TRBD1. V dropped 4 bases and J dropped 4; count of bases not matched to a gene: 5. CDR1 and CDR2 (germline): SGHRS, YFSETQ. There are 15 residues in the CDR3. DNA of the CDR3: TGCGCCAGCAGCCGGACAGGGGGCCTGGCAGATACGCAGTATTTT. Translated, it gives CASSRTGGLADTQYF.

The CDR3 DNA reads as TGTGCCTGGAGTCTAACTAGCGGGGGAGAGACCCAGTACTTC. It encodes CAWSLTSGGETQYF. The rearrangement uses TRBV30 and TRBJ2-5; 11 bases are a match to TRBD2. The CDR3 is made up of 14 amino acids. Germline CDR1 reads GTSNPN; CDR2 reads SVGIG (reference sequence). V dropped 2 bases and J dropped 4; count of bases not matched to a gene: 3.

CDR3 bases: TGTGCCAGCAGTTTGTACAGTCTGGCAAATGAGCAGTTCTTC. Translation: CASSLYSLANEQFF. The gene calls are TRBV28 and TRBJ2-1; no clear D gene. In germline, CDR1 is MDHEN, CDR2 SYDVKM. The CDR3 length is 14 residues. Trimming left V 3 bases short and J 7 bases short, with 13 bases between.

V usage is TRBV28 and J usage is TRBJ1-2; no clear D. Trimming left V 2 bases short and J 7 bases short, with 11 bases between. This CDR3 region has 13 residues. Germline V CDR1 and CDR2: MDHEN, SYDVKM. DNA for the CDR3: TGTGCCAGCAGTTTACATACCCGGAGTGGCTACACCTTC. It is translated as CASSLHTRSGYTF.

A remark on this clone: The germline gene is not matched at one end of the junction; a read error may be the cause. As DNA, the CDR3 is TGTGCTAGCAGCCTCACAGCCGTACAAGAGACCCAGTACTTC. It codes for CASSLTAVQETQYF. The genes are TRBV7-7 and TRBJ2-5; D uncertain. Germline loops: CDR1 SSHAT, CDR2 FNYEAQ (reference sequence). The CDR3 loop spans 14 amino acids.

The V and J genes are TRBV5-1 and TRBJ1-1, with TRBD1 matching 9 bases. Germline-derived CDR1 and CDR2 are SGHRS and YFSETQ. The CDR3 runs 14 residues. V shed 0 bases and J 11 bases; nucleotides not matched to a gene: 8. The CDR3, as DNA: TGCGCCAGCAGCTTGGGGACAGGGGAGATGAAGGCTTTCTTT. Protein sequence: CASSLGTGEMKAFF.

V gene TRBV6-5 combines with J gene TRBJ1-5; 9 positions match TRBD1. The germline CDR1 and CDR2 sequences are MNHEY and SVGAGI. Trimming removed 6 bases from V and 6 bases from J; junction bases left unmatched: 9. The CDR3 contains 15 residues. CDR3 loop: CASSDGQGLGQPQHF. The CDR3 DNA reads TGTGCCAGCAGCGACGGACAGGGGCTGGGTCAGCCCCAGCATTTT.

Only one count was recorded for this clone. The junction differs from germline at one of its ends, possibly a read error. This chain connects TRBV7-7 to TRBJ2-1; the match to TRBD2 covers 9 bases. This CDR3 is 16 amino acids long. CDR1 SSHAT and CDR2 FNYEAQ come from the germline V gene (reference sequence). CDR3 sequence reads: CASSLVPSGAYNEQFF. CDR3 bases: TGTGCTAGCAGCTTAGTCCCTAGCGGGGCTTACAATGAGCAGTTCTTC.

The CDR3 DNA follows: TGTGCCAGCAGCCTAACAGGGTTTGGCTACACCTTC. This gives the protein CASSLTGFGYTF. The V and J genes are TRBV5-4 and TRBJ1-2, with D perhaps TRBD1 (6 bases). Germline V gene data show CDR1 as SGHNT and CDR2 as YYREEE (reference sequence). The CDR3 is 12 amino acids. Trimming cost V 4 bases and J 7 bases, with 11 bases left between them.